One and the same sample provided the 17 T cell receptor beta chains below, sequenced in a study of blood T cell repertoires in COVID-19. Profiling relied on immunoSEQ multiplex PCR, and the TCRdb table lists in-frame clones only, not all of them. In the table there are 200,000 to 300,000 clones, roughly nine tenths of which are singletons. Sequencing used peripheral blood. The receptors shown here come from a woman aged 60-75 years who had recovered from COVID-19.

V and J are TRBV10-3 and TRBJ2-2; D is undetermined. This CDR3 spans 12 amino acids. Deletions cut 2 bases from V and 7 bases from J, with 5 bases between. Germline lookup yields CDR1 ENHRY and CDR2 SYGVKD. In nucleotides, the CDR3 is TGTGCCATCAGTGAGGTAATCGGGGAGCTGTTTTTT. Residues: CAISEVIGELFF.

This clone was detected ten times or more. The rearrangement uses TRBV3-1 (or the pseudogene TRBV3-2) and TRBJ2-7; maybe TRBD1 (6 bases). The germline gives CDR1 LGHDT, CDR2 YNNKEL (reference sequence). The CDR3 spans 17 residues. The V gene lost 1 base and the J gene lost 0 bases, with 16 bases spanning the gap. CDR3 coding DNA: TGTGCCAGCAGCCAAGTCTTCTCTGGGGGCCTCTCCTACGAGCAGTACTTC. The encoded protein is CASSQVFSGGLSYEQYF.

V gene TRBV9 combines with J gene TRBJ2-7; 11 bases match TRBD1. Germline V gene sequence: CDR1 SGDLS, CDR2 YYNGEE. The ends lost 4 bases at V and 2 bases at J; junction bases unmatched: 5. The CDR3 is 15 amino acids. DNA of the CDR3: TGTGCCAGCAGCCCGCAGGGACAGGGGGCCTACGAGCAGTACTTC. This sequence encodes CASSPQGQGAYEQYF.

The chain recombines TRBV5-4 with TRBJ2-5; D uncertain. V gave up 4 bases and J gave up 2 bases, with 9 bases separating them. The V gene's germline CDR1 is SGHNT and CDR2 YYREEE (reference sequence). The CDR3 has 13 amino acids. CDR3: CASSRGPQETQYF. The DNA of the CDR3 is TGTGCCAGCAGCCGAGGTCCGCAAGAGACCCAGTACTTC.

CDR3 loop: CASSPSGTGGESYTF. CDR3 in DNA: TGTGCCAGTAGTCCCTCCGGGACAGGGGGCGAGAGCTACACCTTC. The rearrangement uses TRBV19 and TRBJ1-2, with TRBD1 matching over 12 bases. The V gene's germline CDR1 is LNHDA and CDR2 SQIVND (reference sequence). After removal of 5 bases from V and 9 bases from J, the junction contained 10 bases not matched to a gene. The CDR3 loop spans 15 amino acids.

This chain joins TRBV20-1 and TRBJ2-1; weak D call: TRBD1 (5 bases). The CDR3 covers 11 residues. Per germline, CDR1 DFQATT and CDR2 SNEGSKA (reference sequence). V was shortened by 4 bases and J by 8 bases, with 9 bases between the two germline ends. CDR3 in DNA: TGCAGTGCTACCAGGGCCGATGAGCAGTTCTTC. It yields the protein CSATRADEQFF.

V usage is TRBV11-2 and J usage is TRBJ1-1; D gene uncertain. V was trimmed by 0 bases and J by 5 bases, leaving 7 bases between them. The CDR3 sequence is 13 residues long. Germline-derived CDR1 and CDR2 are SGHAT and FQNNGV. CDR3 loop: CASSLDRETEAFF. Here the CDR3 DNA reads TGTGCCAGCAGCTTAGATCGGGAGACTGAAGCTTTCTTT.

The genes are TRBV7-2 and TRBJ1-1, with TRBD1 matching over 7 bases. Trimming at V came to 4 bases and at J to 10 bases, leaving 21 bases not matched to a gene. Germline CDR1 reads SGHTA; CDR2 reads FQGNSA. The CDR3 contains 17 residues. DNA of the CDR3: TGTGCCAGCAGCTCCCCCGCGCGCGCGGCAGGGGGTTTCGCAGCTTTCTTT. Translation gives CASSSPARAAGGFAAFF.

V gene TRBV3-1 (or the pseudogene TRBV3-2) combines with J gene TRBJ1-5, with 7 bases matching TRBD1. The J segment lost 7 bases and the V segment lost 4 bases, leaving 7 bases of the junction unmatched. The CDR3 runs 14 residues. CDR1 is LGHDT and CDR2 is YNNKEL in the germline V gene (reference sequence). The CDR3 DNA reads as TGTGCCAGCAGCCGATCTACAGGGGAACAGCCCCAGCATTTT. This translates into CASSRSTGEQPQHF.

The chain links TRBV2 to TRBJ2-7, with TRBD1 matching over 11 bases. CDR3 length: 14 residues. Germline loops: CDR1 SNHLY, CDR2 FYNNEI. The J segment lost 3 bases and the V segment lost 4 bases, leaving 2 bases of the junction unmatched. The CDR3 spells CASSAGQGVYEQYF. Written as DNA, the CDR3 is TGTGCCAGCAGTGCGGGACAGGGGGTCTACGAGCAGTACTTC.

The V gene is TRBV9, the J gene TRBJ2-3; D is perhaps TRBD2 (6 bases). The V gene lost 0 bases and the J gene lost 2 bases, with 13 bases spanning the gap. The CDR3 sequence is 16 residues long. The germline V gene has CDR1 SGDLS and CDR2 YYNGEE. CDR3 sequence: CASSVGGTDTTDTQYF. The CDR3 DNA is TGTGCCAGCAGCGTAGGGGGGACTGATACCACAGATACGCAGTATTTT.

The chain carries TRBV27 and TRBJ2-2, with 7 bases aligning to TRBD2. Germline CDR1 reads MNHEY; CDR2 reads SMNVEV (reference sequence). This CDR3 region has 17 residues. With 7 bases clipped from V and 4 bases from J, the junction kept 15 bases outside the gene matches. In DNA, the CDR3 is TGTGCCAGCACCCTGGGAGCGGGGCCCCGGGGCACCGGGGAGCTGTTTTTT. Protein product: CASTLGAGPRGTGELFF.

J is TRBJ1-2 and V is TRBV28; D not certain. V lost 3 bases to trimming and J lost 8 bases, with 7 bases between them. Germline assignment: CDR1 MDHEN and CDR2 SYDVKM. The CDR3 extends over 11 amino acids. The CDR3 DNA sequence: TGTGCCAGCAGTTTTTCGCGAGGCTACACCTTC. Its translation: CASSFSRGYTF.

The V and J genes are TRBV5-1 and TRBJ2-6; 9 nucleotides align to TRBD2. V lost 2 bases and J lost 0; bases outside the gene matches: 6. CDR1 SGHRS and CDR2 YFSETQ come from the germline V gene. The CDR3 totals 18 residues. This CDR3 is CASSLFYSGGSGANVLTF. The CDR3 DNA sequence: TGCGCCAGCAGCTTATTTTATAGCGGGGGCTCTGGGGCCAACGTCCTGACTTTC.

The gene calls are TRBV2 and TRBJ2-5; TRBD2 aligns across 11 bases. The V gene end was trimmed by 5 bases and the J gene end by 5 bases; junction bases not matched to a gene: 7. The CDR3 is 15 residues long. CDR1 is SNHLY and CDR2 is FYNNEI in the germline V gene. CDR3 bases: TGTGCCAGCAGTTATAGCGGGGGGGCCGAGGAGACCCAGTACTTC. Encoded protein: CASSYSGGAEETQYF.

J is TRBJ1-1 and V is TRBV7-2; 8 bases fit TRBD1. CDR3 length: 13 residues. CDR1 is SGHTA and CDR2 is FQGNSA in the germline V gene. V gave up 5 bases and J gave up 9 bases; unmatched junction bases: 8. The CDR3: CASSPDREIQAFF. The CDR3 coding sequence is TGTGCCAGCAGCCCGGACAGGGAGATTCAAGCTTTCTTT.

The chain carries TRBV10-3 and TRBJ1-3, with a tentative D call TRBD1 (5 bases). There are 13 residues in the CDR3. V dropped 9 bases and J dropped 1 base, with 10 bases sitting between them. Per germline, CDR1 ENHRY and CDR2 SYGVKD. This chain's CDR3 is CAMAGTSGNTIYF. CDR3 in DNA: TGTGCCATGGCCGGGACTTCTGGAAACACCATATATTTT.